Listed here is a single T cell receptor beta chain. It lacks a known antigen. No much larger clonotype is one base removed from it; base qualities were not supplied. The collaborating institutions used their own protocols to collect whole blood in K2EDTA tubes. For TCRbeta analysis, collaborator samples were shipped as frozen whole blood, as isolated PBMCs, or as DNA extracted from either sample type. These data originate in a study of blood T cell repertoires in COVID-19 (dated by TCRdb to 2018 to 2021). About the study as a whole: Collaborator samples came from the United States, Italy and Spain and covered acute and convalescent phases of COVID-19. The prospective study material was composed of cDNA or gDNA derived from T cells, B-cell-depleted T cells, or PBMCs. Deeply sampled blood TCRbeta repertoires from subjects exposed to, actively infected with, or recovered from COVID-19 were included in the dataset. A freely available public database, intended as a resource for researchers studying the immune response to SARS-CoV-2, is where the repertoires were released. The samples were drawn from two sources: the first 160 participants of the ongoing ImmuneRACE study, and 950 to 1,500 subjects contributed by 6 global collaborators. Nearly every sample came with metadata listing a de-identified subject ID, COVID-19 status, age in years and sex. Where HLA class I and class II types were available, the types were taken from metadata supplied by the sample provider, not from assay-based typing. Summary of the overall study and its limitations: The quantity of clinical and demographic metadata differed by source and by participant and was supplied without curation.

TCRbeta CDR3 regions were amplified from genomic DNA by means of the immunoSEQ Assay, a bias-controlled multiplex PCR. Under the source paper's analysis protocol: The number of nucleated cells in each sample was estimated by amplification of reference gene primers within the assay. Sequence reads were collapsed and filtered to measure the absolute abundance of every unique TCRbeta CDR3 rearrangement. For each sample, productive Simpson clonality was calculated by taking the square root of Simpson's diversity index across productive rearrangements. TCRdb's version of the immuneACCESS table is confined to in-frame rearrangements and falls short of the full clone set. An unresolved V gene accounts for under half of the shortfall where checked; the remainder is of unknown origin. The DNA was the basis for D and trimming; V, J and clone size are from that table. Within this sample are fewer than 80,000 clones, with around 90% of them counted one time only. Of the sample, 5.3% falls within the top ten clones.

CDR3 length: 12 amino acids, cysteine to phenylalanine. The DNA shown is the 36-base CDR3, in frame from base 1. V is reduced by 2 bases and J by 5 bases, leaving a spacing of 4 bases between them. CDR1 and CDR2 are drawn from the germline V gene (reference sequence): GTSNPN, SVGIG. This TCR came from a man aged 50-60 years with acute or convalescent COVID-19. The sample comprised peripheral blood. The sequence links TRBV30 to TRBJ1-6, with no reliable assignment of the D segment. The CDR3 loop reads CAWSFNNSPLHF. The DNA reads as follows: TGTGCCTGGAGTTTTAATAATTCACCCCTCCACTTT.